This TCR beta chain was captured by sequencing in a study of blood T cell repertoires in COVID-19. Study in general: The United States, Italy and Spain provided the acute and convalescent COVID-19 samples. Nucleic acid was either cDNA or gDNA, and it came from T cells, B-cell-depleted T cells, or PBMCs.

Clinical history as reported by participants underpinned cohort assignment. Germline CDR1 is MNHEY and CDR2 is SMNVEV (reference sequence). V lost 6 bases and J lost 0, with 6 bases in between. CDR3 length: 13 residues. The method was immunoSEQ multiplex PCR; TCRdb's version includes in-frame clones alone and lacks a portion of them. Here the sample spans 250,000 to 300,000 clones, 90% being singletons. The sample comprised PBMCs or T cells enriched from blood (not recorded which). This receptor was obtained from a woman aged 25 to 39 who had recovered from COVID-19. J is TRBJ1-3 and V is TRBV27; D remains ambiguous. The CDR3 bases are TGTGCCAGCAGCTCACTCTCTGGAAACACCATATATTTT. It encodes CASSSLSGNTIYF.